A selection of T cell receptor beta chains follows, all from one sample in a study of T cells of healthy individuals. TCRdb used MiXCR to reprocess the 5' RACE reads, holding one entry per CDR3 protein. The data contain about 96,000 distinct CDR3 sequences, 15% to 20% of them singletons. The origin of the receptors is a human donor in good health. Each CDR3 is given with its conserved first and last residue. A D gene is named only where the DNA matches it firmly. Clone size is given for some rows only: seen once, a few or many times, or a class if the clone is expanded.

J: TRBJ2-3
D: NA
size: NA
V: TRBV29-1
DNA: TGCAGCGCCCTACCCCGACGGGGTGGGACAGATACGCAGTATTTT
CDR3: CSALPRRGGTDTQYF

J: TRBJ2-7
D: TRBD1
size: once
V: TRBV6-2/TRBV6-3
DNA: TGTGCCAGCAGCCGCGGGACAGGGGTATACGAGCAGTACTTC
CDR3: CASSRGTGVYEQYF

J: TRBJ2-1
D: TRBD2
size: NA
V: TRBV7-3
DNA: TGTGCCAGCAGCTTAAGCGGGGGAGGAAGCAATGAGCAGTTCTTC
CDR3: CASSLSGGGSNEQFF

J: TRBJ2-3
D: NA
size: many
V: TRBV4-1
DNA: TGCGCCAGCAGCCAAGATAGGGATACGCAGTATTTT
CDR3: CASSQDRDTQYF

J: TRBJ1-6
D: NA
size: few
V: TRBV6-1
DNA: TGTGCCAGCAGTGCGGACGGCTCTAATTCACCCCTCCACTTT
CDR3: CASSADGSNSPLHF

J: TRBJ2-3
D: NA
size: NA
V: TRBV28
DNA: TGTGCCAGCAGTTTTCCCACAGATACGCAGTATTTT
CDR3: CASSFPTDTQYF

J: TRBJ2-7
D: NA
size: NA
V: TRBV7-9
DNA: TGTGCCAGCAGCCCCCCTCGTGGGTTGACCTACGAGCAGTACTTC
CDR3: CASSPPRGLTYEQYF

J: TRBJ2-7
D: NA
size: NA
V: TRBV9
DNA: TGTGCCAGCAGCGTATCGGAGGGCTACGAGCAGTACTTC
CDR3: CASSVSEGYEQYF

J: TRBJ2-3
D: NA
size: NA
V: TRBV20-1
DNA: TGCAGTGCTAGTATAAGGCCTTACCCCACAGATACGCAGTATTTT
CDR3: CSASIRPYPTDTQYF

J: TRBJ2-7
D: NA
size: NA
V: TRBV7-9
DNA: TGTGCCAGCAGCCCCCCGGGCAGTTCCTACGAGCAGTACTTC
CDR3: CASSPPGSSYEQYF